This T cell receptor (beta chain) was recorded in a study of T cell clonality in common variable immunodeficiency. Here immunoSEQ multiplex PCR was the method, and the copy in TCRdb shows in-frame clones only, minus some. Recorded here are about 32,000 clones, none singletons. Aged roughly 8 to 65 years, CVID subjects averaged roughly 39 years old. Study results and caveats: T cell subpopulation sequencing would be needed to explain CVID clonality. Reportedly, TCR beta sequences from common variable immunodeficiency showed fewer deletions and N-nucleotide insertions. Fewer TCRbeta clones were shared among CVID subjects than controls. Compared with healthy controls, CVID subjects showed increased TCRbeta clonality, mostly in about a third.

This clone appeared a few times. No antigen is known for it. The CDR3 end is not reached by the read, which stops 3 residues before it; the germline J gene fills it in. The CDR3 is made up of 14 amino acids. CDR1 is SEHNR, CDR2 FQNEAQ, per germline (reference sequence). With 5 bases removed from V and 0 bases from J, the gap between germline ends came to 8 bases. Sequenced material: peripheral blood mononuclear cells. This TCR was recovered from a human donor with common variable immunodeficiency. The V call is TRBV7-9, the J call TRBJ1-3; unclear D gene. Incomplete CDR3 DNA: TGTGCCAGCAGCCACAGAGTCTCTGGAAACACC. Its translation is CASSHRVSGNT. The CDR3 as a whole reads CASSHRVSGNTIYF.